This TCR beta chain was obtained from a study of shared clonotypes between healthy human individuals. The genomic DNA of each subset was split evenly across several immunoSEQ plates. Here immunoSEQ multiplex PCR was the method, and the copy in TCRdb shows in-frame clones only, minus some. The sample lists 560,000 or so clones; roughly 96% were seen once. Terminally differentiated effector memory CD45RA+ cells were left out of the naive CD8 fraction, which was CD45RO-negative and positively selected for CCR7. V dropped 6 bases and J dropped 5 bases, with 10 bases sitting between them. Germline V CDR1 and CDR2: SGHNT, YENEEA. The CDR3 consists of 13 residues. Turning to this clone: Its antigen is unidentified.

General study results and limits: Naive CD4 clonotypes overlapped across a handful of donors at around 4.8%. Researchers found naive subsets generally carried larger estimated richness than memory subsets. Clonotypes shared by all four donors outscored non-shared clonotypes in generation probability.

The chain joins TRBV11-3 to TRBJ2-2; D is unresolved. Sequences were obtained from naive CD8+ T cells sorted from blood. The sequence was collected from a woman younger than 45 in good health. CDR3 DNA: TGTGCCAGCAGGGGCATGGGGACCGGGGAGCTGTTTTTT. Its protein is CASRGMGTGELFF.